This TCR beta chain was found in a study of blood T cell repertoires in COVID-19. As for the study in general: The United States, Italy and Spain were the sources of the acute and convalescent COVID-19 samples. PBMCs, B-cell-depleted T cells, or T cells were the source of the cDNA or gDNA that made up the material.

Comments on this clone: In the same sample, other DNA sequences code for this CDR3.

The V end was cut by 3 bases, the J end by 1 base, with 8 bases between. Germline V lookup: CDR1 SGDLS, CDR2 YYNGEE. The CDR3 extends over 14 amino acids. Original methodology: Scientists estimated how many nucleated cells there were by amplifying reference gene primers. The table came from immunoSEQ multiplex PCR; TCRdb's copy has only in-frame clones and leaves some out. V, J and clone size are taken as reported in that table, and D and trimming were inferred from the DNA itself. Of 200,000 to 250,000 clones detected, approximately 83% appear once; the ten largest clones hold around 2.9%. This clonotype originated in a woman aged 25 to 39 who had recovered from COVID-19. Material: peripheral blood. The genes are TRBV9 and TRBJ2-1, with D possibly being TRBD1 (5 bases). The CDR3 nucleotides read TGTGCCAGCAGCGGGACACCGTCCTACAATGAGCAGTTCTTC. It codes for CASSGTPSYNEQFF.